The clone carrying this T cell receptor (beta chain) was seen just once. The antigen is undetermined. Some clones are missing from TCRdb's copy, which holds only in-frame ones; the method was immunoSEQ multiplex PCR. This table has more than 110,000 clones, nearly 95% appearing once. This sample was taken from a study of T cell responses to AZD1222 COVID-19 vaccine. Study results and limitations: Clonal diversity may have been underestimated, and the donors were mostly white British, with more females than males.

The V end was cut by 5 bases, the J end by 7 bases, with 21 bases between. Looked up from germline, CDR1 is LNHNV and CDR2 is YYDKDF (reference sequence). This CDR3 spans 17 amino acids. This sequence originates from an adult who received the AZD1222 COVID-19 vaccine. The J gene is TRBJ1-6, the V gene TRBV15, with a tentative D call TRBD1 (6 bases). The material was peripheral blood, obtained 28 days after the second AZD1222 dose. In DNA form, the CDR3 reads TGTGCCACCAGCTCTCCCACAGGGCAAGTTCTGAATTCACCCCTCCACTTT. Protein sequence: CATSSPTGQVLNSPLHF.